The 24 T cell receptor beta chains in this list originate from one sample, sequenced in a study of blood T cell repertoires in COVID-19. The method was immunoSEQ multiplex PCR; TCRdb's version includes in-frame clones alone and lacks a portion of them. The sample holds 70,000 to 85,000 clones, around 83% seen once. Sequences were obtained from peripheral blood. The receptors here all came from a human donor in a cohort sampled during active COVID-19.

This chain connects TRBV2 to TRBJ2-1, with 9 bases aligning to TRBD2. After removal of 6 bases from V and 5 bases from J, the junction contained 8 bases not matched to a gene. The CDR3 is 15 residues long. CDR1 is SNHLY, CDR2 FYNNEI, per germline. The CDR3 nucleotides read TGTGCCAGCAGCTCCAGTGCGGGAGGGAACAATGAGCAGTTCTTC. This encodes CASSSSAGGNNEQFF.

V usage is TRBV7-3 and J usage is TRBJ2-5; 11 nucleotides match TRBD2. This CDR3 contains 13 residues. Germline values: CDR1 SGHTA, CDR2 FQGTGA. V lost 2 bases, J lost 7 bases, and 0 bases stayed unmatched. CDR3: CASSLGLAGTQYF. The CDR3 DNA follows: TGTGCCAGCAGCTTAGGACTAGCGGGGACCCAGTACTTC. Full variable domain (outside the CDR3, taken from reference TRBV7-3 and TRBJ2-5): GAGVSQTPSNKVTEKGKYVELRCDPISGHTALYWYRQSLGQGPEFLIYFQGTGAADDSGLPNDRFFAVRPEGSVSTLKIQRTERGDSAVYLCASSLGLAGTQYFGPGTRLLVL.

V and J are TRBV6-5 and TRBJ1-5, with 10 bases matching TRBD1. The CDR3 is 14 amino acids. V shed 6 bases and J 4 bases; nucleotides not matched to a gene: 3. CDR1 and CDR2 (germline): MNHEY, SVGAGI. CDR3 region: CASSRDRGNQPQHF. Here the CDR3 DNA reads TGTGCCAGCAGCCGGGACAGGGGAAATCAGCCCCAGCATTTT.

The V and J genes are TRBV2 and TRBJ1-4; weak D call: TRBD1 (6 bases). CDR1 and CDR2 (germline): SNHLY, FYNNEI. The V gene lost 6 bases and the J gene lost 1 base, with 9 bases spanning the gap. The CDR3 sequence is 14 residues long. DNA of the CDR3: TGTGCCAGCAGCGTACAGGGAACTAATGAAAAACTGTTTTTT. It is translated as CASSVQGTNEKLFF.

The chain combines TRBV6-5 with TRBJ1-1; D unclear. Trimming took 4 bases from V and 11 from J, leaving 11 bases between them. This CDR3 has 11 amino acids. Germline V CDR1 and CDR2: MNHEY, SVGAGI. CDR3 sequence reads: CASSWRAEAFF. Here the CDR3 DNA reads TGTGCCAGCAGTTGGCGGGCGGAGGCTTTCTTT.

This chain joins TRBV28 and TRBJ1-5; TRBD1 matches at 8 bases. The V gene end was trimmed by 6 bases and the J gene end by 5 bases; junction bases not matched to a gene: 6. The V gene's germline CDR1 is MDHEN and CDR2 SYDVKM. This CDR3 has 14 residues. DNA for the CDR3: TGTGCCAGCAGGGAGACAGGGGTCGATCAGCCCCAGCATTTT. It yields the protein CASRETGVDQPQHF.

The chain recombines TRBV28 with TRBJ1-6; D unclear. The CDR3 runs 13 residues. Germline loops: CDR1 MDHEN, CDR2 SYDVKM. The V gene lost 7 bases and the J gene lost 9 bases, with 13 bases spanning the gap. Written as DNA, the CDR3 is TGTGCCAGCAATGGCGGGCGCAGTTCACCCCTCCACTTT. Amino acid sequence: CASNGGRSSPLHF.

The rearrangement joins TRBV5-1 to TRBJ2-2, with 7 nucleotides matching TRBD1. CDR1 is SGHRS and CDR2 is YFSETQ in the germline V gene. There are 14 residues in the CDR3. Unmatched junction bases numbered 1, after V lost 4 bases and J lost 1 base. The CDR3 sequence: CASSRTGNTGELFF. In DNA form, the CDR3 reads TGCGCCAGCAGCCGGACAGGGAACACCGGGGAGCTGTTTTTT.

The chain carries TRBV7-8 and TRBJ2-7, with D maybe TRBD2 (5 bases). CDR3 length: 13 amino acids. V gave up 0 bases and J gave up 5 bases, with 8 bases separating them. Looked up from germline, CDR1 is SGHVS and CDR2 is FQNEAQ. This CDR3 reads CASSLAGENEQYF. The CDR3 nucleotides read TGTGCCAGCAGCTTAGCTGGGGAGAACGAGCAGTACTTC.

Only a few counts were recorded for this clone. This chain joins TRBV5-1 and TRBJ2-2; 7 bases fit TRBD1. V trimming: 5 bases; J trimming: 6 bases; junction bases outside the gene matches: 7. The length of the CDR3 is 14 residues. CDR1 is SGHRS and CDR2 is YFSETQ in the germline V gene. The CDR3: CASRQGNRAGELFF. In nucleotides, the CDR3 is TGCGCCAGCAGACAGGGGAACCGTGCCGGGGAGCTGTTTTTT.

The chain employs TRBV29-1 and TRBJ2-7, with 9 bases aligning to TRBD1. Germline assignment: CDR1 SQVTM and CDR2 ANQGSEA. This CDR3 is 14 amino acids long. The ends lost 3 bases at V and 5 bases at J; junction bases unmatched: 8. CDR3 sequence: CSVDAGTGSNEQYF. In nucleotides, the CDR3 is TGCAGCGTTGACGCTGGGACAGGGAGCAACGAGCAGTACTTC.

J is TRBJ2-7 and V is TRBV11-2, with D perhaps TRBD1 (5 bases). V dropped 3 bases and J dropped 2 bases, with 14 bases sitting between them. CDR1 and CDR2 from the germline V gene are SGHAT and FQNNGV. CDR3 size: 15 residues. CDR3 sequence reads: CASSFARQSAYEQYF. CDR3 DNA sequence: TGTGCCAGCAGCTTCGCCCGACAGTCAGCCTACGAGCAGTACTTC.

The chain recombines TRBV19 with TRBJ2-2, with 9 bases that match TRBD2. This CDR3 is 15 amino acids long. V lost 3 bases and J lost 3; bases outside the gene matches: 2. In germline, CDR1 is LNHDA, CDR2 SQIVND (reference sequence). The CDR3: CASSIQRGDTGELFF. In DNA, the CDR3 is TGTGCCAGTAGTATCCAGCGGGGGGACACCGGGGAGCTGTTTTTT.

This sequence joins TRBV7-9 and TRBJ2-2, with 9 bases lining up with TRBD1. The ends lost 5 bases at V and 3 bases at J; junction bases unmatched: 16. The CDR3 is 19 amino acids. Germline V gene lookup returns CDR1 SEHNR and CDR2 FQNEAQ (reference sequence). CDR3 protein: CASSTNGPLQGADTGELFF. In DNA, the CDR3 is TGTGCCAGCAGCACAAACGGCCCCTTACAGGGGGCGGACACCGGGGAGCTGTTTTTT.

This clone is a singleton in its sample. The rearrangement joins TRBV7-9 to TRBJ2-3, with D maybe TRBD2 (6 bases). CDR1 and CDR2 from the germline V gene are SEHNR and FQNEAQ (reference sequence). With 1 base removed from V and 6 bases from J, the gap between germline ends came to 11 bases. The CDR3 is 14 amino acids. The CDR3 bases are TGTGCCAGCAGCTTAGGAAAGGGACTGGATACGCAGTATTTT. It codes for CASSLGKGLDTQYF.

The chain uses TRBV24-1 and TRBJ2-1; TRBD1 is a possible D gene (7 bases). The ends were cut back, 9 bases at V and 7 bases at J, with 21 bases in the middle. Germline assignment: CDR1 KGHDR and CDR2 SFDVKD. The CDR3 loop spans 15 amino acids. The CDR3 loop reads CATGGTEGEKNEQFF. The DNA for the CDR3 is TGTGCCACCGGAGGGACAGAAGGGGAGAAGAATGAGCAGTTCTTC.

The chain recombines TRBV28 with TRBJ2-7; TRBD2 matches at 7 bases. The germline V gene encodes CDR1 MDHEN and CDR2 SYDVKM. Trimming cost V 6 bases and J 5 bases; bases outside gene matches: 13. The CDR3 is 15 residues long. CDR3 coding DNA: TGTGCCAGCAGCCCCCTGGGGGGAGGGATCAACGAGCAGTACTTC. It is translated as CASSPLGGGINEQYF. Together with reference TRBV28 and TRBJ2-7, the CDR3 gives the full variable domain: DVKVTQSSRYLVKRTGEKVFLECVQDMDHENMFWYRQDPGLGLRLIYFSYDVKMKEKGDIPEGYSVSREKKERFSLILESASTNQTSMYLCASSPLGGGINEQYFGPGTRLTVT.

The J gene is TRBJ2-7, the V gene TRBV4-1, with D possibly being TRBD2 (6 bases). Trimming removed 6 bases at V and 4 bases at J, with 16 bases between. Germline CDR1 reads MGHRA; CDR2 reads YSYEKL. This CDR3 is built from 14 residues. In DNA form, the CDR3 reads TGCGCCAGCAGTTCGACGGGACTCCTTTACGAGCAGTACTTC. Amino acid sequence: CASSSTGLLYEQYF.

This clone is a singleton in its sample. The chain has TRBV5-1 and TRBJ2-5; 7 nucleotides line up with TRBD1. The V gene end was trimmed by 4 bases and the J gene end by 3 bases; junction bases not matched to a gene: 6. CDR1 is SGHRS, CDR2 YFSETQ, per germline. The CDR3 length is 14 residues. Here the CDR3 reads CASSLGTAKETQYF. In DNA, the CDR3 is TGCGCCAGCAGCCTCGGGACAGCCAAAGAGACCCAGTACTTC.

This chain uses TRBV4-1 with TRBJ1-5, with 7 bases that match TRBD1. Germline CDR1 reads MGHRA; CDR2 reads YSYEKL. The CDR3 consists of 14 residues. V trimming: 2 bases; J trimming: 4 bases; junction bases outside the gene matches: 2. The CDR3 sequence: CASSQRQGNQPQHF. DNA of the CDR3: TGCGCCAGCAGCCAACGACAGGGTAATCAGCCCCAGCATTTT.

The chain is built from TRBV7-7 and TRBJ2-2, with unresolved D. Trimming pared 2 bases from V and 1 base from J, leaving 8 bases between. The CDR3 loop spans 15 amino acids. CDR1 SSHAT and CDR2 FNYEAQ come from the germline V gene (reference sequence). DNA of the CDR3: TGTGCCAGCAGCTTATTGTCAGGGAACACCGGGGAGCTGTTTTTT. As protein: CASSLLSGNTGELFF.

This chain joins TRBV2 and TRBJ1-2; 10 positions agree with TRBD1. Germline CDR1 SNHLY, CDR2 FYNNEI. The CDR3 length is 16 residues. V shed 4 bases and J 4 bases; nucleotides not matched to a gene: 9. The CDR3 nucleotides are TGTGCCAGCAGTGTCTTAAGACAGGGGGCCTCCTATGGCTACACCTTC. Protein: CASSVLRQGASYGYTF.

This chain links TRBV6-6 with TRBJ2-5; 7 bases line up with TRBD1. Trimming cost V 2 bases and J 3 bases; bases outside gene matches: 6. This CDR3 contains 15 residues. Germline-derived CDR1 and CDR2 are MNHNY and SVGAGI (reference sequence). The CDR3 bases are TGTGCCAGCAGTTACGACAGGGTAATGGAAGAGACCCAGTACTTC. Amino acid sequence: CASSYDRVMEETQYF.

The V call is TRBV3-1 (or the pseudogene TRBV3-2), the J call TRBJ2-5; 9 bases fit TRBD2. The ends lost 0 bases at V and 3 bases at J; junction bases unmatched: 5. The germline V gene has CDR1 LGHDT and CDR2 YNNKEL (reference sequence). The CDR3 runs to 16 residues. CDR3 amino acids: CASSQDYSGGKETQYF. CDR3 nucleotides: TGTGCCAGCAGCCAAGATTATAGCGGGGGAAAAGAGACCCAGTACTTC.